A selection of T cell receptor beta chains follows, all from one sample in a study of blood T cell repertoires in COVID-19. Method: immunoSEQ multiplex PCR; TCRdb's copy keeps in-frame clones and lacks some. The repertoire holds 270,000 or so clones, with about nine tenths as singletons. Specimen: peripheral blood. The source is a woman between 35 and 50 years old who had recovered from COVID-19. The CDR3 runs from the conserved cysteine through the conserved F or W. Fields, in order: V gene, clone size, D gene, J gene, CDR3 DNA, CDR3 protein. The D gene is left open where the match is weak. Size values are once, few and many counts, or a class for expanded clones, and some rows have none.

>TRBV7-2|-|-|TRBJ2-7
TGTGCCAGCAGCTACTTAGGGGGGGGTGGATACGAGCAGTACTTC
CASSYLGGGGYEQYF
>TRBV3-1/TRBV3-2|-|-|TRBJ2-2
TGTGCCAGCAATTCTCGTGGCAGCTCGGGCACCGGGGAGCTGTTTTTT
CASNSRGSSGTGELFF
>TRBV5-8|-|TRBD1|TRBJ1-1
TGTGCCATACTACAGGGGGCCGGGGACACTGAAGCTTTCTTT
CAILQGAGDTEAFF
>TRBV24-1|-|TRBD2|TRBJ2-1
TGTGCCACCAGTGATGGGGGACCCCCTAGCGGGAGGTACGATGAGCAGTTCTTC
CATSDGGPPSGRYDEQFF
>TRBV11-3|-|TRBD2|TRBJ2-1
TGTGCCAGCAGCTTACCCACTAGCGGAGGAACCTACAATGAGCAGTTCTTC
CASSLPTSGGTYNEQFF
>TRBV11-2|-|TRBD1|TRBJ2-1
TGTGCCAGCAGCCACACAGGGGCAGGGGATGAGCAGTTCTTC
CASSHTGAGDEQFF
>TRBV11-3|-|TRBD1|TRBJ2-1
TGTGCCAGCAGCTTCCCACCCGTCGGACAGGCCCAGTTCTTC
CASSFPPVGQAQFF
>TRBV19|-|-|TRBJ1-2
TGTGCCAGTAGTCTCCGGGGAAACACGGCAGATAACTATGGCTACACCTTC
CASSLRGNTADNYGYTF
>TRBV5-5|-|TRBD2|TRBJ2-1
TGTGCCAGCAGCTGGGAGTTGGACGGGAGGGTGGGTGAGCAGTTCTTC
CASSWELDGRVGEQFF
>TRBV28|-|-|TRBJ2-7
TGTGCCAGCGGCCGGTGGACTACCGCCTACGAGCAGTACTTC
CASGRWTTAYEQYF
>TRBV5-6|-|-|TRBJ2-7
TGTGCCAGCAGTATGGGCGCGGGAAGCGGGTACGAGCAGTACTTC
CASSMGAGSGYEQYF
>TRBV6-6|-|-|TRBJ2-7
TGTGCCAGCAGCCTAGACTTCTACGAGCAGTACTTC
CASSLDFYEQYF
>TRBV11-2|-|-|TRBJ2-1
TGTGCCAGCAGCTTAGGGTCTCGGGGGAGCTCCTACAATGAGCAGTTCTTC
CASSLGSRGSSYNEQFF
>TRBV7-2|-|TRBD2|TRBJ2-3
TGTGCCAGCAGTGGCCGCGGGAGCGATACGCAGTATTTT
CASSGRGSDTQYF
>TRBV28|-|-|TRBJ1-1
TGTGCCAGCAGTTACCAGTTGAACACTGAAGCTTTCTTT
CASSYQLNTEAFF
>TRBV3-1/TRBV3-2|-|TRBD2|TRBJ2-5
TGTGCCAGCAGCCAAGATTGGGCTAGCGGGAGTGAGACCCAGTACTTC
CASSQDWASGSETQYF
>TRBV9|-|-|TRBJ1-2
TGTGCCAGCACCGGGCGGGGGGGGTACTATGGCTACACCTTC
CASTGRGGYYGYTF
>TRBV24-1|-|-|TRBJ2-7
TGTGCCACCAGTTCCAGACACAGCCCCTACGAGCAGTACTTC
CATSSRHSPYEQYF
>TRBV18|once|TRBD1|TRBJ2-7
TGTGCCAGCTCACAACTCGAGACAGGGTCCTACGAGCAGTACTTC
CASSQLETGSYEQYF
>TRBV30|-|TRBD1|TRBJ2-1
TGTGGCGGGGACAGGGCATACAATGAGCAGTTCTTC
CGGDRAYNEQFF
>TRBV10-3|-|TRBD1|TRBJ2-1
TGTGCCATCCGGACAGGGGAACTCAATGAGCAGTTCTTC
CAIRTGELNEQFF
>TRBV4-1|once|TRBD2|TRBJ2-3
TGCGCCAGCAGCCCTTATAGGGTACTAGCGGGATTAAATGATACGCAGTATTTT
CASSPYRVLAGLNDTQYF
>TRBV29-1|once|-|TRBJ2-1
-
CSVASGSGGFF
>TRBV6-1|-|-|TRBJ1-1
TGTGCCAGCAGTGAAGCTTTCTCACAGGGCCCTGAAGCTTTCTTT
CASSEAFSQGPEAFF
>TRBV14|-|TRBD1|TRBJ2-7
TGTGCCAGCAGTCCGCCGGGACAGGGGGCATCCTACGAGCAGTACTTC
CASSPPGQGASYEQYF
>TRBV19|-|-|TRBJ2-3
TGTGCCAGTACCCTGGGAGGCAGGGATACGCAGTATTTT
CASTLGGRDTQYF
>TRBV5-1|-|-|TRBJ2-1
TGCGCCAACTCCCAGGAAATCGGTTACAATGAGCAGTTCTTC
CANSQEIGYNEQFF
>TRBV4-2|-|-|TRBJ2-1
TGTGCCAGCAGCCAAGTTGGTAGCGCTCTACACTTTGAGCAGTTCTTC
CASSQVGSALHFEQFF
>TRBV5-6|once|-|TRBJ1-5
TGTGCCAGCAGCCTCAAGTCGATAGTCAATCAGCCCCAGCATTTT
CASSLKSIVNQPQHF
>TRBV25-1|-|-|TRBJ2-3
TGTGCCAGCAGTGATCCAGGCCCGAGCACAGATACGCAGTATTTT
CASSDPGPSTDTQYF
>TRBV19|-|-|TRBJ1-5
TGTGCCAGTAGTATAGAATCTGTATTCTATAGCAATCAGCCCCAGCATTTT
CASSIESVFYSNQPQHF
>TRBV2|once|-|TRBJ2-7
TGTGCCAGCAGTCCCTCTCGGGAGCAGTACTTC
CASSPSREQYF
>TRBV4-1|-|TRBD2|TRBJ2-3
TGCGCCAGCAGCTATAGCGGGACCACAGATACGCAGTATTTT
CASSYSGTTDTQYF